One sample yielded the 6 T cell receptor beta chains listed below, sequenced in a study of chemoradiotherapy in HPV16-positive cancers. Clones were read by immunoSEQ multiplex PCR, and TCRdb kept only the in-frame ones, dropping some. The table has over 800 clones, 65% to 90% seen once. Sequenced material: tumor tissue, taken from a patient who underwent chemoradiotherapy. The receptors here all came from a human donor with HPV-associated anogenital cancer.

The rearrangement links TRBV6-5 to TRBJ2-2, with TRBD2 identical over 9 bases. Germline V gene sequence: CDR1 MNHEY, CDR2 SVGAGI. V was clipped by 2 bases and J by 6 bases; unmatched bases: 4. The CDR3 covers 15 residues. This CDR3 is CASSYLAGRAGELFF. The CDR3 nucleotides are TGTGCCAGCAGTTACCTAGCGGGGAGGGCCGGGGAGCTGTTTTTT.

V and J are TRBV27 and TRBJ2-2; 12 positions agree with TRBD2. Germline assignment: CDR1 MNHEY and CDR2 SMNVEV (reference sequence). This CDR3 region has 17 residues. Trimming removed 5 bases from V and 1 base from J; junction bases left unmatched: 5. This chain's CDR3 is CASSKLAGGGNTGELFF. The CDR3 region has the DNA TGTGCCAGCAGTAAACTAGCGGGAGGCGGGAACACCGGGGAGCTGTTTTTT.

V and J are TRBV11-2 and TRBJ2-1; D is undetermined. The V gene's germline CDR1 is SGHAT and CDR2 FQNNGV. The CDR3 runs 11 residues. V dropped 5 bases and J dropped 8 bases, with 7 bases sitting between them. The CDR3 loop reads CASSPWHEQFF. In DNA form, the CDR3 reads TGTGCCAGCAGCCCGTGGCATGAGCAGTTCTTC.

The J gene is TRBJ2-1, the V gene TRBV10-1, with D perhaps matching TRBD2 (6 bases). Germline CDR1 WNHNN, CDR2 SYGVQD (reference sequence). There are 14 residues in the CDR3. V lost 2 bases and J lost 8, with 13 bases in between. CDR3 loop: CASSERRDGDEQFF. DNA of the CDR3: TGCGCCAGCAGTGAGAGGAGGGATGGGGATGAGCAGTTCTTC.

The chain is built from TRBV4-1 and TRBJ2-2; the D gene is possibly TRBD1 (6 bases). V was pared by 3 bases and J by 7 bases, with 15 bases between. This CDR3 region has 15 residues. Germline V CDR1 and CDR2: MGHRA, YSYEKL. As DNA, the CDR3 is TGCGCCAGCAGCCATCCTGACAGGATCAGCGGGGAGCTGTTTTTT. It is translated as CASSHPDRISGELFF.

The chain joins TRBV5-6 to TRBJ2-5; perhaps D is TRBD1 or TRBD2 (5 bases each). This CDR3 is built from 13 residues. Trimming took off 3 bases at V and 5 bases at J, with 11 bases between the two ends. CDR1 is SGHDT, CDR2 YYEEEE, per germline. CDR3 sequence reads: CASSWDQGETQYF. The DNA for the CDR3 is TGTGCCAGCAGCTGGGACCAAGGGGAGACCCAGTACTTC.